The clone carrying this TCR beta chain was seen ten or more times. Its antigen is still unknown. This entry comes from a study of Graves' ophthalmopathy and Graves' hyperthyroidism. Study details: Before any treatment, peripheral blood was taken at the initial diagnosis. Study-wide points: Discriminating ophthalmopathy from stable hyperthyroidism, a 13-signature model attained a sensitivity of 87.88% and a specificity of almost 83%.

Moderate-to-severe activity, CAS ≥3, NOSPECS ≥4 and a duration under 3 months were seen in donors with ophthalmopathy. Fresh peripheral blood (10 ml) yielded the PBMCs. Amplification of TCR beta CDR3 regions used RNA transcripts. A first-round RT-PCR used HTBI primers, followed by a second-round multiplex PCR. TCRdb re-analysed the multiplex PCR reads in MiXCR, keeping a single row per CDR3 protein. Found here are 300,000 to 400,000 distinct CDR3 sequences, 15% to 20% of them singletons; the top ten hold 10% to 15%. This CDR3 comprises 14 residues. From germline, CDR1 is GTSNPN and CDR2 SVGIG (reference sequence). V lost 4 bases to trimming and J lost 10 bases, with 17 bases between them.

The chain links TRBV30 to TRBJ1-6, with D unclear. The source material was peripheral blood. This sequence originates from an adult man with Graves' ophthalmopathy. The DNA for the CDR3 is TGTGCCTGGACCCCGCGGTCCTTTGGCTCACCCCTCCACTTT. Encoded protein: CAWTPRSFGSPLHF.